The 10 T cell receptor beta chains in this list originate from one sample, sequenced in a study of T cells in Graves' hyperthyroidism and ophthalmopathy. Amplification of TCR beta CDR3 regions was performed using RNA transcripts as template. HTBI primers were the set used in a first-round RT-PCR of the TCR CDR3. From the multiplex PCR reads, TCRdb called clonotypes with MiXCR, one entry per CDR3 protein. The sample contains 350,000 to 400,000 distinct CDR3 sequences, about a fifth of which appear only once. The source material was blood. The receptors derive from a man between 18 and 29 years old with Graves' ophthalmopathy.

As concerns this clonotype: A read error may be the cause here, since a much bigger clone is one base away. DNA of the CDR3: TGTGCCAGCAAGGGGACAGATGGCTACACCTTC. Translating gives CASKGTDGYTF. This rearrangement joins TRBV2 to TRBJ1-2; TRBD1 matches 7 bases. V was pared by 7 bases and J by 6 bases, with 2 bases of the junction left unmatched. This CDR3 comprises 11 residues. CDR1 SNHLY and CDR2 FYNNEI come from the germline V gene.

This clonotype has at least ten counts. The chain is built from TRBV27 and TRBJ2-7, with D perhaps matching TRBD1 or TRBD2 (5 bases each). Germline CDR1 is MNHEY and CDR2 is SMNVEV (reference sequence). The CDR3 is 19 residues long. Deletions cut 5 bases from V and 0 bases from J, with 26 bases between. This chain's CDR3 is CASSQGPGRRLASSYEQYF. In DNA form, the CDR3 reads TGTGCCAGCAGTCAGGGACCGGGACGACGTCTAGCTAGCTCCTACGAGCAGTACTTC.

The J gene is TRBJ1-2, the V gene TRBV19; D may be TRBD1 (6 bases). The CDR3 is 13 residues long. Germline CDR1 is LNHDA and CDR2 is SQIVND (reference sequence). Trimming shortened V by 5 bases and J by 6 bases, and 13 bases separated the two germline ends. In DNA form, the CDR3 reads TGTGCCAGTAGTTCCGGCAGGGGAGATGGCTACACCTTC. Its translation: CASSSGRGDGYTF.

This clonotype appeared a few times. CDR3 residues: CATGQGDNTEAFF. The CDR3 nucleotides are TGTGCCACCGGACAGGGGGATAACACTGAAGCTTTCTTT. The chain is built from TRBV19 and TRBJ1-1, with 10 nucleotides matching TRBD1. The CDR3 is 13 residues long. With V trimmed by 10 bases and J by 2 bases, 4 bases remained unmatched. Germline V gene data show CDR1 as LNHDA and CDR2 as SQIVND (reference sequence).

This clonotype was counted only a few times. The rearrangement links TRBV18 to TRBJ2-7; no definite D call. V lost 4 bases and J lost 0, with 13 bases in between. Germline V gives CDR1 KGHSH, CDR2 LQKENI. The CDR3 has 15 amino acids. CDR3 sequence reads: CASSQDRISSYEQYF. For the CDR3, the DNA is TGTGCCAGCTCACAGGATAGGATAAGCTCCTACGAGCAGTACTTC.

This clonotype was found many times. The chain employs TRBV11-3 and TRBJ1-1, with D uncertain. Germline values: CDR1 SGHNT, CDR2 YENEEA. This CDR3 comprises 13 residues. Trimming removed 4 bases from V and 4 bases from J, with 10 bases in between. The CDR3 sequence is CASSSPGSTEAFF. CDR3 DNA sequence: TGTGCCAGCAGCTCCCCTGGCAGCACTGAAGCTTTCTTT.

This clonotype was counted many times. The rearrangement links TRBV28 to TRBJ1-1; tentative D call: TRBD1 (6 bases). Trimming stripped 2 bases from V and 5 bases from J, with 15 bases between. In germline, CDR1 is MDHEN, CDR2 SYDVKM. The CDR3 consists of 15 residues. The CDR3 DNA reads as TGTGCCAGCAGTTTAAGGGGGGGCGGAGGTACTGAAGCTTTCTTT. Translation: CASSLRGGGGTEAFF.

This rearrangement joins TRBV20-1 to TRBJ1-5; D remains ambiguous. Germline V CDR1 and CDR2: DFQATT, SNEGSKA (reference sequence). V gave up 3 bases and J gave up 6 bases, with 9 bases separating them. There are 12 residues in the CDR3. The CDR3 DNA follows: TGCAGTGCTAGTGATCGCAGTCAGCCCCAGCATTTT. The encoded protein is CSASDRSQPQHF.

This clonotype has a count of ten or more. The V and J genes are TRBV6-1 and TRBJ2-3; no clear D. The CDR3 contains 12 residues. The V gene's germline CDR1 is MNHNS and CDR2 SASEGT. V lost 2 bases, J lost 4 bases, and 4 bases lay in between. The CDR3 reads CASSEFADTQYF. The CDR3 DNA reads TGTGCCAGCAGTGAATTCGCAGATACGCAGTATTTT.

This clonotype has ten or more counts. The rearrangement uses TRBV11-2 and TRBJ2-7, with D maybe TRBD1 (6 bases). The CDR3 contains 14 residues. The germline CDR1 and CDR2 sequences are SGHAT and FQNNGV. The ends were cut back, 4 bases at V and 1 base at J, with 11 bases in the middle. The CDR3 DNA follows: TGTGCCAGCAGCTCTTCGGACAGTTCCTACGAGCAGTACTTC. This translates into CASSSSDSSYEQYF.